Below are 13 T cell receptor beta chains sequenced from a single sample in a study of Ad26.COV2.S vaccination and SARS-CoV-2 variants. Data came from immunoSEQ multiplex PCR; TCRdb stores just in-frame clones and leaves some out. Of 430,000 or so clones detected, about 91% appear once; the ten largest clones hold 2% to 3%. The treatment: roughly 18 received Ad26.COV2.S at low or high dose, single or two shots; several received placebo; per-sample allocation not given. Collection of the samples took place on day 63 after the first injection of vaccine or placebo. The source material was peripheral blood, sampled in a trial of Ad26.COV2.S vaccine versus placebo. These receptors came from a person aged 18-60 years who received the Ad26.COV2.S COVID-19 vaccine or a placebo.

This clone was observed a few times. The chain joins TRBV7-2 to TRBJ1-3; D gene ambiguous. The CDR3 is 18 amino acids. Germline V gene sequence: CDR1 SGHTA, CDR2 FQGNSA. Trimming took off 2 bases at V and 0 bases at J, with 17 bases between the two ends. CDR3 DNA: TGTGCCAGCAGCTTAAACTCCCCCGCTGGGCTCTCTGGAAACACCATATATTTT. Protein product: CASSLNSPAGLSGNTIYF.

J is TRBJ1-5 and V is TRBV24-1; 7 positions match TRBD1. The V segment lost 2 bases and the J segment 5 bases; nucleotides outside the gene matches: 5. This CDR3 has 15 amino acids. Germline loops: CDR1 KGHDR, CDR2 SFDVKD. DNA for the CDR3: TGTGCCACCAGTGATTCAGGGGGTGGGTATCAGCCCCAGCATTTT. It specifies CATSDSGGGYQPQHF.

Note on this clone: Compared with germline, one end of the junction differs, possibly owing to a read error. The genes are TRBV2 and TRBJ2-3; D gene uncertain. The CDR3 spans 14 residues. Germline CDR1 is SNHLY and CDR2 is FYNNEI. The CDR3: CASTESTALDTQYF. CDR3 nucleotides: TGTGCCAGCACTGAAAGTACTGCTCTGGATACGCAGTATTTT.

The chain uses TRBV10-3 and TRBJ1-3; D not certain. The CDR3 has 14 amino acids. Looked up from germline, CDR1 is ENHRY and CDR2 is SYGVKD. V lost 7 bases to trimming and J lost 0 bases, with 10 bases between them. The CDR3 here is CAIMRGGSGNTIYF. DNA of the CDR3: TGTGCCATCATGCGGGGAGGCTCTGGAAACACCATATATTTT.

The CDR3 reads CASSPEPGLFSNQPQHF. CDR3 nucleotide sequence: TGTGCCAGTAGTCCAGAACCAGGGTTATTTAGCAATCAGCCCCAGCATTTT. The chain has TRBV19 and TRBJ1-5; tentative D call: TRBD1 (5 bases). V was trimmed by 5 bases and J by 0 bases, leaving 17 bases between them. The CDR3 is 17 residues long. Germline CDR1 and CDR2: LNHDA and SQIVND (reference sequence).

The rearrangement joins TRBV5-1 to TRBJ1-1; possibly TRBD1 for D (5 bases). V was pared by 6 bases and J by 1 base, with 16 bases between. The CDR3 sequence is 15 residues long. Germline V CDR1 and CDR2: SGHRS, YFSETQ. The chain's CDR3 is CASNGRGDTNTEAFF. The CDR3 nucleotides read TGCGCCAGCAACGGACGGGGGGATACGAACACTGAAGCTTTCTTT. Full variable domain (remainder filled in from reference TRBV5-1 and TRBJ1-1): KAGVTQTPRYLIKTRGQQVTLSCSPISGHRSVSWYQQTPGQGLQFLFEYFSETQRNKGNFPGRFSGRQFSNSRSEMNVSTLELGDSALYLCASNGRGDTNTEAFFGQGTRLTVV.

The gene calls are TRBV29-1 and TRBJ1-4; TRBD1 aligns across 10 bases. Germline V gives CDR1 SQVTM, CDR2 ANQGSEA. This CDR3 contains 13 residues. After removal of 2 bases from V and 11 bases from J, the junction contained 5 bases not matched to a gene. The CDR3 region has the DNA TGCAGCGTTGAACGGACAGGGGGAGGGAAACTGTTTTTT. Encoded protein: CSVERTGGGKLFF.

This clone was recorded a few times. The rearrangement uses TRBV4-1 and TRBJ1-1, with 7 bases that match TRBD1. CDR3 length equals 18 residues. With 2 bases clipped from V and 3 bases from J, the junction kept 15 bases outside the gene matches. CDR1 is MGHRA, CDR2 YSYEKL, per germline. This CDR3 is CASSQRSPVTGRDTEAFF. CDR3 DNA sequence: TGCGCCAGCAGCCAAAGGTCGCCGGTGACAGGGAGAGACACTGAAGCTTTCTTT.

V gene TRBV28 combines with J gene TRBJ2-3; 13 nucleotides align to TRBD2. This CDR3 region has 16 residues. From germline, CDR1 is MDHEN and CDR2 SYDVKM. With 5 bases clipped from V and 5 bases from J, the junction kept 7 bases outside the gene matches. CDR3 residues: CASSLQLAGGRDTQYF. The CDR3 DNA reads as TGTGCCAGCAGTCTACAACTAGCGGGGGGGAGAGATACGCAGTATTTT.

Concerning this clone: Within the sample, other DNA sequences also encode this same CDR3. V is TRBV5-1 and J is TRBJ1-1; D gene unclear. CDR3 size: 13 residues. Germline V gene sequence: CDR1 SGHRS, CDR2 YFSETQ. Trimming cost V 1 base and J 1 base, with 5 bases left between them. In nucleotides, the CDR3 is TGCGCCAGCAGCTTGCGGTCGAACACTGAAGCTTTCTTT. Translation: CASSLRSNTEAFF.

The chain combines TRBV7-6 with TRBJ2-2, with D maybe TRBD1 (5 bases). This CDR3 contains 15 residues. Germline CDR1 reads SGHVS; CDR2 reads FNYEAQ. The germline V and J ends were trimmed by 2 bases and 0 bases, with 7 bases remaining between them. CDR3 DNA: TGTGCCAGCAGCTTATACAGGACGAACACCGGGGAGCTGTTTTTT. Translated, it gives CASSLYRTNTGELFF.

CDR3 residues: CASSETGYTGELFF. In DNA, the CDR3 is TGTGCCAGCAGTGAAACAGGGTACACCGGGGAGCTGTTTTTT. The chain carries TRBV25-1 and TRBJ2-2, with D tentatively TRBD1 (6 bases). CDR3 length: 14 residues. Germline lookup yields CDR1 MGHDK and CDR2 SYGVNS. The V end was cut by 2 bases, the J end by 3 bases, with 7 bases between. The entire variable domain, with the rest obtained from reference TRBV25-1 and TRBJ2-2, is as follows: EADIYQTPRYLVIGTGKKITLECSQTMGHDKMYWYQQDPGMELHLIHYSYGVNSTEKGDLSSESTVSRIRTEHFPLTLESARPSHTSQYLCASSETGYTGELFFGEGSRLTVL.

The chain carries TRBV4-1 and TRBJ1-4, with D unclear. The CDR3 is 14 amino acids. CDR1 MGHRA and CDR2 YSYEKL come from the germline V gene. V was clipped by 1 base and J by 8 bases, with 11 bases between them. The CDR3 sequence: CASSQGMGKEKLFF. In DNA form, the CDR3 reads TGCGCCAGCAGCCAAGGGATGGGGAAGGAAAAACTGTTTTTT.